A selection of T cell receptor beta chains follows, all from one sample in a study of blood T cell repertoires in COVID-19. Repertoires were generated with immunoSEQ multiplex PCR, while TCRdb's copy carries only in-frame clones and drops some. The data hold 80,000 to 100,000 clones, with approximately 79% observed a single time. The sample was peripheral blood. These receptor sequences come from a man aged 65 to 79 with COVID-19, enrolled during active disease. Each CDR3 is given with its conserved first and last residue. Fields, in order: clone size, V gene, CDR3 length, J gene, D gene, CDR3 DNA, CDR3 protein. The D gene is left open where the match is weak. Only some rows state a clone size, as once, few, many or a class for expanded clones.

>-|TRBV9|15|TRBJ1-6|-
TGTGCCAGCAGCGAACAGGGATTGGATAATTCACCCCTCCACTTT
CASSEQGLDNSPLHF
>-|TRBV14|15|TRBJ2-1|TRBD1
TGTGCCAGCAGCCTCAGGACAGGGCTAACCGATGAGCAGTTCTTC
CASSLRTGLTDEQFF
>-|TRBV5-8|16|TRBJ2-7|TRBD2
TGTGCCAGCAGCACCGGACTAGCGCTGAGCTCCTACGAGCAGTACTTC
CASSTGLALSSYEQYF
>-|TRBV18|14|TRBJ1-2|-
TGTGCCAGCTCACGCAGCCAGGGAAACTATGGCTACACCTTC
CASSRSQGNYGYTF
>-|TRBV7-2|15|TRBJ2-7|TRBD2
TGTGCCAGCAGAATTAGCGGGGGGAGCTCCTACGAGCAGTACTTC
CASRISGGSSYEQYF
>-|TRBV28|16|TRBJ2-5|TRBD2
TGTGCCAGCAGAAAACGTAGCGGGCCCTATCAAGAGACCCAGTACTTC
CASRKRSGPYQETQYF
>-|TRBV7-9|15|TRBJ1-4|TRBD1
TGTGCCAGCAGCTCGTCCGGGACAGTTAATGAAAAACTGTTTTTT
CASSSSGTVNEKLFF
>-|TRBV2|15|TRBJ2-3|-
TGTGCCAGCAACCGAGGGCCGGCTGTGGCAGATACGCAGTATTTT
CASNRGPAVADTQYF
>-|TRBV30|16|TRBJ2-7|TRBD2
TGTGCCTGGAGTGTACCTGCGGGAGCCTCACTGTGGGAGCAGTACTTC
CAWSVPAGASLWEQYF
>-|TRBV19|15|TRBJ2-7|-
TGTGCCAGTAGTAGGAGGGCGGACCGAGCCTACGAGCAGTACTTC
CASSRRADRAYEQYF
>-|TRBV7-9|15|TRBJ1-3|-
TGTGCCAGCAGCTTAGACCAGGGCCCTGGAAACACCATATATTTT
CASSLDQGPGNTIYF
>-|TRBV4-3|16|TRBJ1-2|-
TGCGCCAGCAGCCACCTCGGACAGAGAAGATCCTTTGGCTACACCTTC
CASSHLGQRRSFGYTF
>-|TRBV30|15|TRBJ2-1|-
TGTGCCTGGAAGTTGTCGGAGGGCCCCTACAATGAGCAGTTCTTC
CAWKLSEGPYNEQFF
>-|TRBV5-1|15|TRBJ2-1|TRBD2
TGCGCCAGCAGCTCTAGTAGCGGGAGTCTTAATGAGCAGTTCTTC
CASSSSSGSLNEQFF
>once|TRBV29-1|14|TRBJ1-2|TRBD1
TGCAGCGTTGTGGGGACAGGGGCGAACTATGGCTACACCTTC
CSVVGTGANYGYTF
>many|TRBV30|14|TRBJ2-1|TRBD2
TGTGCCTGGAGTCCGGGACTAGCGACCAATGAGCAGTTCTTC
CAWSPGLATNEQFF
>-|TRBV4-3|17|TRBJ2-1|TRBD2
TGCGCCAGCAGCCCGACGGCACTAGCGGGCTCCTACAATGAGCAGTTCTTC
CASSPTALAGSYNEQFF
>-|TRBV7-9|12|TRBJ1-1|-
TGTGCCAGCAGCACCGGGTCAGTATACGCTTTCTTT
CASSTGSVYAFF
>-|TRBV13|14|TRBJ1-1|-
TGTGCCAGCAGCTTCGACCGAGGCGACACTGAAGCTTTCTTT
CASSFDRGDTEAFF
>many|TRBV19|15|TRBJ2-7|TRBD1
TGTGCCAGCAGACCCTCGGGACAGGGTTACAACGAGCAGTACTTC
CASRPSGQGYNEQYF
>-|TRBV7-9|20|TRBJ2-6|TRBD2
TGTGCCAGCAGCACCGGACTAGCGGGAGGCTCAACCTCTGGGGCCAACGTCCTGACTTTC
CASSTGLAGGSTSGANVLTF
>-|TRBV7-8|14|TRBJ2-7|TRBD1
TGTGCCAGCAGCTTAATGGCAGGGGGCGGCGAGCAGTACTTC
CASSLMAGGGEQYF
>-|TRBV7-2|14|TRBJ2-3|-
TGTGCCAGCAACGCCATGGGCGGGACAGATACGCAGTATTTT
CASNAMGGTDTQYF
>-|TRBV18|15|TRBJ2-5|TRBD1
TGTGCCAGCTCACCACCGGGACAGGGGGGAGAGACCCAGTACTTC
CASSPPGQGGETQYF
>-|TRBV9|16|TRBJ2-5|TRBD1
TGTGCCAGCAGCGTAGTTGGGACAGGGTTGGGAGAGACCCAGTACTTC
CASSVVGTGLGETQYF
>once|TRBV6-5|15|TRBJ2-7|-
TGTGCCAGCAGTTTCGACGAGGGTAGGACCTACGAGCAGTACTTC
CASSFDEGRTYEQYF
>-|TRBV7-6|16|TRBJ2-3|TRBD2
TGTGCCAGCAGCGGACGAGCGGGAGCGGGCACAGATACGCAGTATTTT
CASSGRAGAGTDTQYF
>-|TRBV3-1/TRBV3-2|16|TRBJ1-3|TRBD1
TGTGCCAGCAGCCAGGACAGGGGAAGTGCTGGAAACACCATATATTTT
CASSQDRGSAGNTIYF
>-|TRBV5-1|17|TRBJ2-5|TRBD2
TGCGCCAGCAGCTTGGGGGCAGCGGGAGGGAGCCAAGAGACCCAGTACTTC
CASSLGAAGGSQETQYF
>-|TRBV18|12|TRBJ1-1|-
TGTGCCAGCTCCACCGGTGACAGTCGGGCTTTCTTT
CASSTGDSRAFF
>-|TRBV7-3|16|TRBJ2-5|TRBD2
TGTGCCAGCAGCCCGGGACTAGCGGGCGTGCAAGAGACCCAGTACTTC
CASSPGLAGVQETQYF
>once|TRBV4-1|15|TRBJ2-2|-
TGCGCCAGCAGCCCCCAGAATTACAACACCGGGGAGCTGTTTTTT
CASSPQNYNTGELFF
>-|TRBV7-2|17|TRBJ2-2|TRBD2
TGTGCCAGCAGCTCGGGACTAGCGGCTATGAACACCGGGGAGCTGTTTTTT
CASSSGLAAMNTGELFF
>-|TRBV7-8|12|TRBJ1-1|-
TGTGCCAGCAGCTTCGGGAACACTGAAGCTTTCTTT
CASSFGNTEAFF
>few|TRBV7-7|14|TRBJ2-3|-
TGTGCTAGCAGCCTTGACAGGAACACAGATACGCAGTATTTT
CASSLDRNTDTQYF
>once|TRBV19|18|TRBJ2-2|-
TGTGCCAGTAGTCGGCCAGTATATAATTACGGGGACACCGGGGAGCTGTTTTTT
CASSRPVYNYGDTGELFF
>-|TRBV5-4|16|TRBJ1-2|TRBD1
TGTGCCAGCAGCCCCCCCCGACAGGGGGTAACAGATGGCTACACCTTC
CASSPPRQGVTDGYTF
>medium-sized|TRBV28|15|TRBJ2-2|TRBD2
TGTGCCAGCAGTCGACTAGCGAGAAACACCGGGGAGCTGTTTTTT
CASSRLARNTGELFF
>-|TRBV10-3|16|TRBJ1-2|TRBD1
TGTGCCATCAGTGAGTTAGTAGGACAGGGGAACTATGGCTACACCTTC
CAISELVGQGNYGYTF
>-|TRBV7-2|13|TRBJ2-7|TRBD2
TGTGCCAGCAGCTCGACTAGCGGGTACGAGCAGTACTTC
CASSSTSGYEQYF
>-|TRBV7-9|14|TRBJ2-5|TRBD2
TGTGCCAGCAGCGTCGGTCAGGGAGGGGAGACCCAGTACTTC
CASSVGQGGETQYF
>-|TRBV5-8|17|TRBJ2-2|TRBD2
TGTGCCAGCACGAAGGGACTAGGAGGGGGATACACCGGGGAGCTGTTTTTT
CASTKGLGGGYTGELFF
>few|TRBV24-1|18|TRBJ2-2|TRBD2
TGTGCCACCAGTGACCGACTAGCTCCGGACGATGGCACCGGGGAGCTGTTTTTT
CATSDRLAPDDGTGELFF
>-|TRBV27|16|TRBJ2-1|-
TGTGCCAGCAGTTTATTATCTAGACGCTCCTACAATGAGCAGTTCTTC
CASSLLSRRSYNEQFF
>once|TRBV12-3/TRBV12-4|12|TRBJ2-7|-
TGTGCCAGCAGCCCCTCCCACTGGGAGCAGTACTTC
CASSPSHWEQYF
>-|TRBV6-1|15|TRBJ2-1|TRBD2
TGTGCCAGCACCTTACTAGCGGGAGGAGGTGATGAGCAGTTCTTC
CASTLLAGGGDEQFF
>few|TRBV7-2|14|TRBJ1-2|TRBD1
TGTGCCAGCAGCCCCGGGACAGGGGAGTATGGCTACACCTTC
CASSPGTGEYGYTF
>-|TRBV7-2|13|TRBJ1-2|TRBD1
TGTGCCAGCGGACAGGGGGCTGGCTATGGCTACACCTTC
CASGQGAGYGYTF
>-|TRBV6-6|15|TRBJ1-2|-
TGTGCCAGCAGTCAGCGGGGGAACACCAACTATGGCTACACCTTC
CASSQRGNTNYGYTF
>-|TRBV5-1|15|TRBJ1-6|TRBD1
TGCGCCAGCAGCACAGGACAGGTTCTGAATTCACCCCTCCACTTT
CASSTGQVLNSPLHF
>-|TRBV27|14|TRBJ1-2|-
TGTGCCAGCAGTTTCCGGGACTTATCAGGAGGCTACACCTTC
CASSFRDLSGGYTF
>-|TRBV7-2|17|TRBJ2-1|TRBD2
TGTGCCAGCAGCTCCCGTTTTGGGACTAGCGGGATTAATGAGCAGTTCTTC
CASSSRFGTSGINEQFF
>-|TRBV25-1|17|TRBJ2-1|TRBD2
TGTGCCAGCAGTGCAAGCTGGGGACTAGCGGGAGAAGGTGAGCAGTTCTTC
CASSASWGLAGEGEQFF
>-|TRBV4-3|17|TRBJ2-1|TRBD2
TGCGCCAGCAGCCAAGGACTAGCGGAGAATGGATACAATGAGCAGTTCTTC
CASSQGLAENGYNEQFF
>-|TRBV2|15|TRBJ2-1|TRBD2
TGTGCCAGCAGTGATGGACTAGCGGGAGTGGTTTGGCAGTTCTTC
CASSDGLAGVVWQFF
>-|TRBV6-5|14|TRBJ2-1|-
TGTGCCAGCAGTTACGGCCTAGCGTCCCATGAGCAGTTCTTC
CASSYGLASHEQFF
>-|TRBV7-3|14|TRBJ2-2|-
TGTGCCAGCAGCTTAGTTGGGCTCGGAGGGGAGCTGTTTTTT
CASSLVGLGGELFF
>-|TRBV5-1|13|TRBJ2-5|TRBD1
TGCGCCAGCAGAGAACAGGGGAGTGAGACCCAGTACTTC
CASREQGSETQYF